This entry concerns a single T cell receptor (beta chain). There is no known antigen for this receptor. The sample holds no much larger clone one base away, and base qualities are not on file. Taken from cysteine to phenylalanine, the CDR3 has 16 residues. Only the CDR3 portion is preserved as DNA: 48 bases, with reading frame beginning at the first base. Trimming at the junction amounts to 4 bases on V and 2 bases on J, and the germline ends lie 19 bases apart. CDR1 and CDR2 are drawn from the germline V gene: SGHRS, YFSETQ. The source of the sample is a study of blood T cell repertoires in COVID-19 (dated by TCRdb to the early 2020s). For context, the study as a whole: The collaborator samples originated in the United States, Italy and Spain and spanned the acute and convalescent phases of COVID-19. Samples came from the ongoing ImmuneRACE study (first 160 participants) plus 1,254 subjects from 6 global collaborators. The sample metadata nearly always contained a de-identified subject ID, COVID-19 status, age in years and sex. The prospective study material was composed of cDNA or gDNA derived from T cells, B-cell-depleted T cells, or PBMCs. Where available, HLA class I and class II types were obtained from metadata supplied by the sample provider rather than from assay-based typing. Deeply sampled blood TCRbeta repertoires from subjects exposed to, actively infected with, or recovered from COVID-19 were included in the dataset. The repertoires were released in a freely available public database intended as a resource for research on the immune response to SARS-CoV-2. What the work shows at the level of the full study, not this receptor alone: How much clinical and demographic metadata was included differed by source and by participant, and the metadata was provided uncurated.

TCRbeta CDR3 regions were amplified from genomic DNA using the immunoSEQ Assay, a bias-controlled multiplex PCR. The source study handled its data this way. Within the assay, amplification of reference gene primers was used to estimate how many nucleated cells each sample contained. To quantify the absolute abundance of each unique TCRbeta CDR3 rearrangement, sequence reads were collapsed and filtered. Productive Simpson clonality was computed per sample as the square root of Simpson's diversity index over productive rearrangements. Entries here come from immuneACCESS through TCRdb and include only in-frame sequences with V and J called. Some clones fail to appear in such tables; in the studies checked, an unresolved V gene covers under half of the shortfall, and the cause of the remainder is unknown. That table gives V, J and clone size, and the DNA gave D and trimming. Within this sample are around 270,000 clones, with about 80% of them counted one time only. The top ten hold approximately 14% of the sample.

In Seattle, one collaborating source enrolled patients while the infection was active and tracked those patients longitudinally over the course of disease. Each collaborating institution followed its own protocols to collect whole blood in K2EDTA tubes. Collaborator samples were shipped for TCRbeta analysis as frozen whole blood, isolated PBMCs, or DNA extracted from either sample type. The sample consisted of peripheral blood. The chain uses TRBV5-1 and TRBJ2-7; possibly the D gene is TRBD2, per 6 matching bases. The sequence came from a person between 65 and 79 years old with COVID-19, enrolled during active disease. The DNA is TGCGCCAGCAGCCTAGCGCACAAGAGCCTCCCCTACGAGCAGTACTTC. This codes for CASSLAHKSLPYEQYF.